This TCR beta chain was sequenced for a study of shared clonotypes between healthy human individuals (dated by TCRdb to 2018 to 2021). Concerning the study at large: A few men and two women, aged 18 to 49 years, made up the cohort. Each donor's leukapheresis produced roughly between roughly 0.85 and 9.5 billion PBMCs. Blood TCR repertoires of about 5 healthy adults were deeply sequenced to estimate repertoire size and the extent of clonotype sharing between individuals. To increase sequencing depth and limit assay-specific biases, TCR repertoire library preparation and sequencing were carried out by different laboratories using diverse techniques. For each donor, CD4 naive and CD4 memory were each run on three plates, CD8 naive on two plates, and CD8 memory on one plate.

As for this clone: Its antigen target is currently unknown. Per-nucleotide qualities are absent, and no much larger clonotype sits a single base away.

The CDR3 runs 15 residues from the cysteine to the phenylalanine. The only DNA kept is the CDR3, 45 bases in frame from the first base. CDR1 MNHEY and CDR2 SVGAGI are derived from the germline V gene. Relative to germline, V is missing 6 bases and J is missing 3 bases, with 4 bases of the junction outside any gene match. TCR CDR3 regions were amplified from genomic DNA by multiplex PCR using the deep immunoSEQ assay. Extracted genomic DNA from each cell subset was distributed evenly across all wells of several immunoSEQ 96-well plates, and each plate was treated as a replicate. For sorted subsets, approximately 210 ng of genomic DNA, equivalent to some 30,000 T cell genomes, went into each replicate PCR. Purified libraries were quantified with a Qubit 3.0 fluorometer, sized on a Bioanalyzer 2100, and re-quantified with the KAPA Library Quantification kit. Every immunoSEQ 96-well plate was sequenced on a dedicated single-read 150-cycle Illumina NextSeq 550 flow cell. The authors' pipeline ran thus. Because the immunoSEQ output included only junctional sequences and no quality scores, the filtering could not be the same as the filtering used for full-length reads. Sequences were annotated with PyIR, a Python wrapper for IgBLAST v1.9, and V/J genes and CDR3 were assigned using IMGT germline references. Reads were removed for weak V/J assignments (E-value above 1e-6), missing CDR3, stop codons, out-of-frame junctions, or ambiguous translated residues. V3J clonotypes were defined as sequences sharing the same inferred V gene, J gene, and CDR3 amino acid sequence. Percentage overlap between repertoires was calculated by dividing the number of shared unique clonotypes by the size of the smaller repertoire. Three approaches were used to assess repertoire richness: RTK rarefaction, the Chao1 estimator, and Recon v2.1 estimates of unobserved clonotypes. OLGA was used to compute generation probabilities for all TCRbeta clonotypes that the gDNA method yielded from several donors. In TCRdb, the immuneACCESS table is reduced to in-frame sequences with V and J assigned. These tables do not hold every clone; where another copy was compared, an unresolved V gene accounts for under half, and the others remain unexplained. From that table come the V and J calls and clone size; the DNA was used to work out D and trimming. In this sample the table shows a few million clones, 90% to 97% of which occur a single time. The leading ten clones occupy 0.1% to 0.15% of the sample.

The donors were healthy, HIV-negative adults who had no recently reported acute infections or vaccinations. Every donor was a Caucasian adult residing in Nashville, Tennessee, USA. CD4+ T cells were enriched by magnetic negative selection, after which naive cells were positively selected on CD45RA and the negative fraction was taken as the memory subset. Blood was obtained by leukapheresis, after which PBMCs were separated by Ficoll-Histopaque density gradient centrifugation and cryopreserved in liquid nitrogen vapor phase. Purity and quantity of every magnetically sorted T cell population were checked by analytical flow cytometry. Genomic DNA was isolated from each sorted fraction and quantified by UV absorbance on a Nanodrop 2000c. Findings and caveats that apply to the study as a whole: Pairwise subsampling indicated that sequencing depth was expected to affect the degree of clonotype sharing among donors. Because the study included only a small number of donors, the genetic and exposure-history diversity represented was limited. Sampling was restricted to blood, and TCR repertoires in tissues likely differ from the TCR repertoires found in blood. Compared with non-shared clonotypes, clonotypes shared by all four sorted-subset donors had higher generation probabilities. When four donors were compared, the shared fraction of clonotypes was 5% to 6.5% for naive CD4, roughly 3.4% for naive CD8, 2% to 2.5% for memory CD4, and under 0.5% for memory CD8. Even with the large sequencing depth, rarefaction of the sorted-subset datasets indicated that sequencing was incomplete. Naive subsets generally had larger estimated clonotype richness than memory subsets did.

Source material: naive CD4+ T cells sorted from blood. The cell subset or site label here, explained by the study, means: CD45RA+ positively selected. This receptor was taken from a young man in good health. The rearranged segments are TRBV6-5 and TRBJ2-1; TRBD2 aligns with 11 central bases. The sequence in DNA is TGTGCCAGCAGAGAGACTAGCGGGGTCTACAATGAGCAGTTCTTC. Translation gives CASRETSGVYNEQFF.